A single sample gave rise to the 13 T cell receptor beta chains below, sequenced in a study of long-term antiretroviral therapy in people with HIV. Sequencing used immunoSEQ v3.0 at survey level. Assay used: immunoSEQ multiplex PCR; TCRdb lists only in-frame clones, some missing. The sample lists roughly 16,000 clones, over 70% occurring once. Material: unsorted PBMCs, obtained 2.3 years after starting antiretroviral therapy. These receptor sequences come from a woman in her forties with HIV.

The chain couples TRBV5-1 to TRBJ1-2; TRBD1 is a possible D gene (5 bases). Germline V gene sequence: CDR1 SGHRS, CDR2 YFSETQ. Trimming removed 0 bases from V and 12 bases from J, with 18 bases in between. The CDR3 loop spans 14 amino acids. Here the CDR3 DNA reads TGCGCCAGCAGCTTGGAAAGGGGTCCTCTATACAACACCTTC. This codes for CASSLERGPLYNTF.

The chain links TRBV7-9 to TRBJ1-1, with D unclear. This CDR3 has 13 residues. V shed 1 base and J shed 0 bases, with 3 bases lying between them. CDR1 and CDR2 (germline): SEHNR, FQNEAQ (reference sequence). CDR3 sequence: CASSLDMNTEAFF. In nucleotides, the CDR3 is TGTGCCAGCAGCTTAGACATGAACACTGAAGCTTTCTTT. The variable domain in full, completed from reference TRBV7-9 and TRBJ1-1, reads DTGVSQNPRHKITKRGQNVTFRCDPISEHNRLYWYRQTLGQGPEFLTYFQNEAQLEKSRLLSDRFSAERPKGSFSTLEIQRTEQGDSAMYLCASSLDMNTEAFFGQGTRLTVV.

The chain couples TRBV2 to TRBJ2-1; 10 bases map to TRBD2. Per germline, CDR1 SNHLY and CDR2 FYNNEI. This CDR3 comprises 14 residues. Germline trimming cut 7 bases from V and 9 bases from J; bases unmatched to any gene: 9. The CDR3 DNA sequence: TGTGCCAGCAAGGCAGCGGGGGGGCCGGTTGAGCAGTTCTTC. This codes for CASKAAGGPVEQFF.

The CDR3 is CASSPIGGQSSYEQYF. In DNA form, the CDR3 reads TGCGCCAGCAGCCCTATAGGGGGACAGAGCTCCTACGAGCAGTACTTC. The chain couples TRBV10-1 to TRBJ2-7; 7 positions agree with TRBD1. Unmatched junction bases numbered 11, after V lost 6 bases and J lost 0 bases. The CDR3 sequence is 16 residues long. Per the germline V gene, CDR1 is WNHNN and CDR2 is SYGVQD (reference sequence).

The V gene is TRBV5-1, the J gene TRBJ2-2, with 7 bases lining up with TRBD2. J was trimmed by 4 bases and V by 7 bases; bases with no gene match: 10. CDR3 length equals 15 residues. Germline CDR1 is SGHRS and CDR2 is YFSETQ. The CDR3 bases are TGCGCCAGCGCCCCGGGACTAAGGGGCACCGGGGAGCTGTTTTTT. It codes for CASAPGLRGTGELFF.

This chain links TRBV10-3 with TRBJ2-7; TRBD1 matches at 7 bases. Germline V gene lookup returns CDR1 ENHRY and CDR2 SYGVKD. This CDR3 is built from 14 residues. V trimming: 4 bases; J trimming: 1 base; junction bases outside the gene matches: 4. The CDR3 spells CAISGAGGSYEQYF. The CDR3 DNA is TGTGCCATCAGTGGGGCAGGGGGATCCTACGAGCAGTACTTC.

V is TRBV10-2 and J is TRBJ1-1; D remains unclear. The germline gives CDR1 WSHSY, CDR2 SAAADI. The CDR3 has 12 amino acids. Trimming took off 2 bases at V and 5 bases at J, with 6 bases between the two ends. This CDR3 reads CASSEKRTEAFF. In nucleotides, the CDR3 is TGCGCCAGCAGTGAGAAAAGGACTGAAGCTTTCTTT.

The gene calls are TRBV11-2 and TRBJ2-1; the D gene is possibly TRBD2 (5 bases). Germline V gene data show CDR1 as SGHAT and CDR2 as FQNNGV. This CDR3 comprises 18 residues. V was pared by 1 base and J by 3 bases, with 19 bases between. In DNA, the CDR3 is TGTGCCAGCAGCTTAGCGGTGACTAAGGTGGACCTCTACAATGAGCAGTTCTTC. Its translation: CASSLAVTKVDLYNEQFF. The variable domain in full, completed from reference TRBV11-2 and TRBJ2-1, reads EAGVAQSPRYKIIEKRQSVAFWCNPISGHATLYWYQQILGQGPKLLIQFQNNGVVDDSQLPKDRFSAERLKGVDSTLKIQPAKLEDSAVYLCASSLAVTKVDLYNEQFFGPGTRLTVL.

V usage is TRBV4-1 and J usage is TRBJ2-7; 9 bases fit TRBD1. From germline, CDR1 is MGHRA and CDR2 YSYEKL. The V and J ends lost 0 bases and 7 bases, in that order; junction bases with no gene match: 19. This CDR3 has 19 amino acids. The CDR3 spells CASSQEKIKDRGFGREQYF. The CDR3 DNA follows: TGCGCCAGCAGCCAAGAAAAGATAAAGGACAGGGGATTCGGTCGGGAGCAGTACTTC.

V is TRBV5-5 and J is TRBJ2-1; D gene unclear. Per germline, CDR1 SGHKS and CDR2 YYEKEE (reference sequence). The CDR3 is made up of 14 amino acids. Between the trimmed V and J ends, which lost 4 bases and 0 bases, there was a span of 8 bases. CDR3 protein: CASSPSTSYNEQFF. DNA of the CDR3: TGTGCCAGCAGCCCCTCAACCTCCTACAATGAGCAGTTCTTC.

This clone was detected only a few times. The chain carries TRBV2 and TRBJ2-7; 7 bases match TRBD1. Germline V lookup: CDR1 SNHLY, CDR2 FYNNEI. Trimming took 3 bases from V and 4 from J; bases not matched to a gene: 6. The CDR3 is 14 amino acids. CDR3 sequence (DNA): TGTGCCAGCAGTGACATTGGGACAGAATACGAGCAGTACTTC. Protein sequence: CASSDIGTEYEQYF.

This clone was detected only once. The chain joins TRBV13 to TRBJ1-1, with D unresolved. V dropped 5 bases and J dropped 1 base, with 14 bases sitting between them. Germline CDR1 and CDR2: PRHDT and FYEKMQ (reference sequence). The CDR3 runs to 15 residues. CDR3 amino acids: CASSPRYSGNTEAFF. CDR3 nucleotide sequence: TGTGCCAGCAGCCCCCGTTACAGCGGGAACACTGAAGCTTTCTTT.

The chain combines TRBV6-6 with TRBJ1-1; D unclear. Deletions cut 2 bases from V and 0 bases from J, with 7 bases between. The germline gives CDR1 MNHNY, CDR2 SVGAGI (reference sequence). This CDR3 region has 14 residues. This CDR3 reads CASSYPGLNTEAFF. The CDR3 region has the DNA TGTGCCAGCAGTTACCCCGGTCTGAACACTGAAGCTTTCTTT.